Sequencing of this T cell receptor (beta chain) was carried out in a study of T cells in pancreatic ductal adenocarcinoma. Overall study findings and caveats: Tumor samples had fewer productive templates and 7.5 to 9.5-fold fewer unique clonotypes than blood. Comparisons of tumor and blood clonality may show falsely lower tumor diversity. Tumor and blood clonality did not differ significantly, about 0.1 versus 0.07. The resected cohort was biased toward the minority with early-stage disease.

The CDR3 totals 15 residues. Per the germline V gene, CDR1 is SGHNT and CDR2 is YYREEE (reference sequence). V shed 4 bases and J 0 bases; nucleotides not matched to a gene: 3. Surgery without prior neoadjuvant therapy was the treatment of the selected pancreatic ductal adenocarcinoma patients. Produced via immunoSEQ multiplex PCR; TCRdb's table is partial and in-frame only. The sample records over 100,000 clones, about 96% being singletons. About this clone: The antigen is unknown.

The clonotype originates from a human donor with pancreatic ductal adenocarcinoma. The sample consisted of PBMCs. This sequence joins TRBV5-4 and TRBJ2-2; 7 bases line up with TRBD2. The CDR3 DNA sequence: TGTGCCAGCAGCCCGGGAGGCACGAACACCGGGGAGCTGTTTTTT. Its protein is CASSPGGTNTGELFF. The whole variable domain, filled in from reference TRBV5-4 and TRBJ2-2, reads ETGVTQSPTHLIKTRGQQVTLRCSSQSGHNTVSWYQQALGQGPQFIFQYYREEENGRGNFPPRFSGLQFPNYSSELNVNALELDDSALYLCASSPGGTNTGELFFGEGSRLTVL.